This T cell receptor (beta chain) came from a study of T cell repertoires in cytomegalovirus infection (dated by TCRdb to the late 2010s). Regarding the complete study: Donor HLA type was relevant to the analysis, because carriage of CMV infection together with the matching HLA type was indicated by public TCR beta signatures. Study-wide findings and limitations: The ex vivo response was dominated by HLA-C-restricted CMV-specific TCR beta clonotypes, which also provided the single most frequent clonotype in two of eight donors. In both this cohort and an independent cohort of 350 to 400 donors, the cumulative frequency of public TCR beta family members distinguished carriers of CMV infection plus the relevant HLA type.

The sequencing machine was an Illumina HiSeq 1500. TCRdb reanalyzed the raw reads on its own, using fastp at Q25 for trimming and MiXCR for clone calling, and kept in-frame beta chains. Rows with one shared CDR3 protein collapse into an entry with the most common genes and DNA. The sample has approximately 500,000 distinct CDR3 sequences on record, 16% of them singletons. The ten largest make up 20% to 30% of the sample. This clonotype was picked up a small number of times. Its antigen is currently not known. Base quality data are lacking; no much larger clone is found one base away. From cysteine to phenylalanine, the CDR3 is 14 amino acids long. Only the CDR3 part of the read is kept: 42 bases, read in frame from the first base. The germline V gene gives CDR1 as SGHTA and CDR2 as FQGNSA. V loses 5 bases of germline sequence and J loses 5 bases, and the interval between the two ends is 12 bases.

The sequenced sample was CD8+ T cells from PBMCs. This TCR was sampled from a human donor in good health (CMV status not recorded). Some clones in this sample may be carry-over from other donors' samples. The chain employs TRBV7-2 and TRBJ2-2; the D segment cannot be called with confidence. The CDR3 loop reads CASSGPTGTGELFF. The base sequence is TGTGCCAGCAGCGGGCCGACGGGTACCGGGGAGCTGTTTTTT.